These T cell receptor beta chains were read from a single sample in a study of cytotoxic CD8 clonotypes in ibrutinib-treated CLL. Libraries were prepared by immunoSEQ multiplex PCR; TCRdb keeps only in-frame clonotypes and omits some of them. Here the sample spans around 53,000 clones, around 52% being singletons. The material was PBMCs, obtained at disease progression, from a patient treated with ibrutinib. Every receptor here comes from a human donor with chronic lymphocytic leukemia. The CDR3 runs from the conserved cysteine through the conserved F or W. A D gene is named only where the DNA matches it firmly. Clone size appears in some rows only: once, few, many, or a class for an expanded clone.

V	D	J	size	CDR3	DNA
TRBV5-1	NA	TRBJ1-1	NA	CASSLFDTSKGSAFF	TGCGCCAGCAGCCTTTTTGATACCTCAAAGGGATCAGCTTTCTTT
TRBV11-2	NA	TRBJ2-7	few	CASSSLTHEQYF	TGTGCCAGCAGCTCCCTAACCCACGAGCAGTACTTC
TRBV5-1	TRBD1	TRBJ1-6	NA	CASSIDRAHNSPLHF	TGCGCCAGCAGCATCGACAGGGCCCATAATTCACCCCTCCACTTT
TRBV4-2	NA	TRBJ1-1	NA	CASSHTEGTEAFF	TGTGCCAGCAGCCATACAGAGGGCACTGAAGCTTTCTTT
TRBV7-7	NA	TRBJ2-5	few	CASSLDRGETQYF	TGTGCCAGCAGCTTAGATAGGGGAGAGACCCAGTACTTC
TRBV20-1	NA	TRBJ2-7	NA	CSARKYEQYF	TGCAGTGCGCGAAAATACGAGCAGTACTTC
TRBV2	NA	TRBJ2-7	NA	CATKLADYEQYF	TGTGCCACCAAACTGGCAGACTACGAGCAGTACTTC
TRBV2	NA	TRBJ2-7	NA	CASTLERSYPEQYF	TGTGCCAGCACCCTAGAACGGAGTTATCCGGAGCAGTACTTC
TRBV6-1	NA	TRBJ1-5	few	CASSLRGGRGQPQHF	TGTGCCAGCAGTCTTCGCGGGGGGCGAGGGCAGCCCCAGCATTTT
TRBV6-6	NA	TRBJ2-7	few	CASQGSRYEQYF	TGTGCCAGCCAGGGATCCCGCTACGAGCAGTACTTC
TRBV5-1	NA	TRBJ1-3	once	CASSLVLSGSGNTIYF	TGCGCCAGCAGCTTGGTACTCTCAGGGTCTGGAAACACCATATATTTT
TRBV4-2	TRBD1	TRBJ2-7	NA	CASSRGTGYF	TGTGCCAGCAGCCGGGGGACAGGGTACTTC
TRBV6-5	NA	TRBJ2-3	NA	CASSYYSGLTDTQYF	TGTGCCAGCAGTTACTACTCGGGCTTAACAGATACGCAGTATTTT
TRBV18	NA	TRBJ2-3	once	CASSASDSTDTQYF	TGTGCCAGCTCAGCCTCGGACAGTACAGATACGCAGTATTTT
TRBV2	NA	TRBJ2-7	few	CASTSSGTVTYEQYF	TGTGCCAGCACTTCCTCCGGGACGGTTACCTACGAGCAGTACTTC